This TCR beta chain was found in a study of blood T cell repertoires in COVID-19. Study in general: COVID-19 samples, acute and convalescent, were from the United States, Italy and Spain. Sources were T cells, B-cell-depleted T cells, or PBMCs; the material itself was cDNA or gDNA.

In the study's own analysis: Estimation of nucleated cell counts was performed using reference gene primer amplification. TCRdb's table, derived via immunoSEQ multiplex PCR, lists solely in-frame clones and lacks some. The V and J calls and clone size are taken from that table; D and trimming were inferred from the DNA. The table shows approximately 330,000 clones, with roughly 86% occurring only once. This CDR3 region has 16 residues. The V gene's germline CDR1 is KGHSH and CDR2 LQKENI. Between the trimmed V and J ends, which lost 3 bases and 5 bases, there was a span of 16 bases. Seattle participants joined during active infection and were tracked over time.

The sequence derives from a man aged 25-45 years with COVID-19, enrolled during active disease. The chain combines TRBV18 with TRBJ1-4, with D possibly matching TRBD1 (5 bases). Sequenced: peripheral blood. The CDR3: CASSPDVGGPNEKLFF. The DNA of the CDR3 is TGTGCCAGCTCACCGGACGTCGGGGGACCCAATGAAAAACTGTTTTTT.